A selection of T cell receptor beta chains follows, all from one sample in a study of cytomegalovirus exposure and HLA in healthy donors. The table came from immunoSEQ multiplex PCR; TCRdb's copy has only in-frame clones and leaves some out. The profile shows around 140,000 clones, about 80% of them singletons. The sample was PBMCs. Source of these receptors: a woman between 18 and 30 years old in good health and CMV-seropositive. The CDR3 runs from the conserved cysteine through the conserved F or W. Each record gives: V gene, D gene, J gene, clone size, CDR3 DNA, CDR3 protein. A D gene is named only where the DNA matches it firmly. Size tells how often a clone was seen (once, few, many) or the class of an expanded clone, and some rows leave it out.

>TRBV11-2|TRBD2|TRBJ2-7|-
TGTGCCAGCAGCTTAGTTAGCGGGGGGGCCAACGAGCAGTACTTC
CASSLVSGGANEQYF
>TRBV27|-|TRBJ1-3|-
TGTGCCAGCAGTCGAGGGCCGAGTGTCTCTGGAAACACCATATATTTT
CASSRGPSVSGNTIYF
>TRBV19|TRBD1|TRBJ1-4|-
TGTGCCAGTGGGCCGGGACAGAGAAATGAAAAACTGTTTTTT
CASGPGQRNEKLFF
>TRBV11-2|-|TRBJ1-1|-
TGTGCCAGCAGCTCTTTCACAGGGAACACTGAAGCTTTCTTT
CASSSFTGNTEAFF
>TRBV7-9|TRBD1|TRBJ1-1|-
TGTGCCAGCAGCTTTTTTAAGGGGGCAAGGGACACTGAAGCTTTCTTT
CASSFFKGARDTEAFF
>TRBV9|-|TRBJ1-2|-
TGTGCCAGCAGCTCCTTTAACAGGGTCGCTAACTATGGCTACACCTTC
CASSSFNRVANYGYTF
>TRBV9|-|TRBJ2-5|-
TGTGCCAGCAGCGTAGGACTATTCCAAGAGACCCAGTACTTC
CASSVGLFQETQYF
>TRBV2|TRBD1|TRBJ2-7|-
TGTGCCAGCAGTGGCCCCGGGACAGGAAAATCCTACGAGCAGTACTTC
CASSGPGTGKSYEQYF
>TRBV6-1|TRBD1|TRBJ2-7|-
TGTGCCAACTCCCGGGACAGGGGTGTCAACGAGCAGTACTTC
CANSRDRGVNEQYF
>TRBV5-1|TRBD2|TRBJ2-3|-
TGCGCCAGCAGTTCCCCCAGCGGGAAAGGCACAGATACGCAGTATTTT
CASSSPSGKGTDTQYF
>TRBV4-3|TRBD1|TRBJ1-4|few
TGCGCCAGCAGCCAAGCAGGGGGGTTTAATGAAAAACTGTTTTTT
CASSQAGGFNEKLFF
>TRBV5-4|TRBD1|TRBJ2-3|few
TGTGCCAGCAGGTTGGGACAGACACTCAGCACAGATACGCAGTATTTT
CASRLGQTLSTDTQYF
>TRBV20-1|-|TRBJ1-5|once
TGCAGTGCGCGAGGGGGTCAGCCCCAGCATTTT
CSARGGQPQHF
>TRBV25-1|-|TRBJ1-1|-
TGTGCCAGCAGTGATGTGGGCATTCGCACTGAAGCTTTCTTT
CASSDVGIRTEAFF
>TRBV18|-|TRBJ1-5|-
TGTGCCAGCTCACCGGGTGACCAGGGGCAGCCCCAGCATTTT
CASSPGDQGQPQHF
>TRBV30|-|TRBJ1-1|-
TGTGCCTGGAGTAAGTGGGGCGTGAACACTGAAGCTTTCTTT
CAWSKWGVNTEAFF
>TRBV5-4|-|TRBJ1-2|-
TGTGCCAGCAAAGACGCCCGGGGTCATCTCCTAAGCTTC
CASKDARGHLLSF
>TRBV18|TRBD1|TRBJ1-5|once
TGTGCCAGCTCAAGAAGCCGGGACAGAAAGAAGGAGCAGCCCCAGCACTTT
CASSRSRDRKKEQPQHF
>TRBV19|-|TRBJ1-4|-
TGTGCCAGTAGTCCAGGGATTGCAACTAATGAAAAACTGTTTTTT
CASSPGIATNEKLFF
>TRBV19|-|TRBJ1-2|-
TGTGCCAGTGGGGCAGATTTTGGCTATGGCTACACCTTC
CASGADFGYGYTF
>TRBV30|TRBD2|TRBJ2-3|-
TGTGCCTTTGGGACTAGCGGGACAGATACGCAGTATTTT
CAFGTSGTDTQYF
>TRBV6-6|-|TRBJ1-2|-
TGTGCCAGCAGTTACTCGGGGACACCCTATGGCTACACCTTC
CASSYSGTPYGYTF
>TRBV25-1|TRBD1|TRBJ1-2|-
TGTGCCAGCAATGGACAGGGGGCGTCGGATCGTTATGGCTACACCTTC
CASNGQGASDRYGYTF
>TRBV6-5|-|TRBJ1-4|-
TGTGCCAGCAGTTTCCAGGGGTCCCTTAATGAAAAACTGTTTTTT
CASSFQGSLNEKLFF
>TRBV30|TRBD1|TRBJ1-1|-
TGTGCCTGGGTTCCCGGGACAGGGGGCACTGAAGCTTTCTTT
CAWVPGTGGTEAFF
>TRBV5-1|-|TRBJ1-3|-
TGCGCCAGCAGCTTGCAGTCCGGGACTGGAAACACCATATATTTT
CASSLQSGTGNTIYF
>TRBV5-1|-|TRBJ2-1|few
TGCGCCAGCAGCCTTCCTGATCCGGCCTACAATGAGCAGTTCTTC
CASSLPDPAYNEQFF
>TRBV5-1|TRBD1|TRBJ2-7|-
TGCGCCAGCAGCTCGAGTGGACAGGGTCCCTACGAGCAGTACTTC
CASSSSGQGPYEQYF
>TRBV7-2|TRBD1|TRBJ1-1|-
TGTGCCAGCAGTAGAGGACAGGGAATGAACACTGAAGCTTTCTTT
CASSRGQGMNTEAFF
>TRBV11-2|-|TRBJ1-2|-
TGTGCCAGCAGCCCCCGGGGGTTGGCCCCGACAATCTATGGCTACACCTTC
CASSPRGLAPTIYGYTF
>TRBV7-9|-|TRBJ1-2|-
TGTGCCAGCAGCTTGCGGATTAATAACTATGGCTACACCTTC
CASSLRINNYGYTF
>TRBV5-1|TRBD1|TRBJ2-7|-
TGCGCCAGCAGCGGCTCCGGGACAGTGGTCGAGCAGTACTTC
CASSGSGTVVEQYF
>TRBV6-1|TRBD1|TRBJ2-7|-
TGTGCCAGCAGCCTAACAGGGGGAGAGCAGTACTTC
CASSLTGGEQYF
>TRBV9|TRBD1|TRBJ2-2|-
TGTGCCAGCAGCGCGCAGGGGGACACCGGGGAGCTGTTTTTT
CASSAQGDTGELFF
>TRBV10-3|-|TRBJ1-1|-
TGTGCCATCAGTCGAGAGGGGAACACTGAAGCTTTCTTT
CAISREGNTEAFF
>TRBV5-4|TRBD2|TRBJ2-1|few
TGTGCCAGCAGCGCTAAGCGGGGGGCCTGGGAAGGGTTATTCTTC
CASSAKRGAWEGLFF
>TRBV10-2|TRBD2|TRBJ2-1|-
TGCGCCAGCAGTGATCCCCCAGCGGGGGGACTTAACAATGAGCAGTTCTTC
CASSDPPAGGLNNEQFF
>TRBV28|-|TRBJ2-7|once
TGTGCCAGCAGTCAGGTTTCCTACGAGCAGTACTTC
CASSQVSYEQYF
>TRBV5-1|TRBD1|TRBJ2-5|-
TGCGCCAGCAGCGGGGACGGACAGGGCCAAGAGACCCAGTACTTC
CASSGDGQGQETQYF
>TRBV5-1|TRBD2|TRBJ2-3|-
TGCGCCAGCAGCTTGGATCGGCGGGGGGGTGGAGATACGCAGTATTTT
CASSLDRRGGGDTQYF
>TRBV18|-|TRBJ1-1|-
TGTGCCAGCTCACCACTTCGGGAGAACACTGAAGCTTTCTTT
CASSPLRENTEAFF
>TRBV15|-|TRBJ1-2|-
TGTGCCACCAGCAGAGAGGGGGGGAGGAAGGGAGCAGGCGGCTACACCTTC
CATSREGGRKGAGGYTF